One sample yielded the 28 T cell receptor beta chains listed below, sequenced in a study of blood T cell repertoires in COVID-19. Profiled with immunoSEQ multiplex PCR; TCRdb holds only in-frame clones, not every one. Seen here are about 320,000 clones, 85% observed once, and the top ten hold 7.2%. Sample: peripheral blood. These TCRs come from a human donor in a cohort sampled during active COVID-19.

This clone was recorded a few times. The chain recombines TRBV3-1 (or the pseudogene TRBV3-2) with TRBJ1-4; D gene uncertain. The CDR3 spans 13 residues. Germline V gene sequence: CDR1 LGHDT, CDR2 YNNKEL (reference sequence). V shed 3 bases and J shed 7 bases, with 9 bases lying between them. The CDR3 coding sequence is TGTGCCAGCAGCCAGGCGTACAGTGAAAAACTGTTTTTT. Its protein is CASSQAYSEKLFF.

The V gene is TRBV7-8, the J gene TRBJ1-1, with D perhaps matching TRBD1 (5 bases). The CDR3 length is 17 residues. In germline, CDR1 is SGHVS, CDR2 FQNEAQ. Trimming stripped 1 base from V and 1 base from J, with 16 bases between. The CDR3 loop reads CASSLGGFIMGNTEAFF. CDR3 bases: TGTGCCAGCAGCTTAGGGGGCTTCATCATGGGGAACACTGAAGCTTTCTTT.

This clone was seen a few times. The chain joins TRBV10-1 to TRBJ2-2; D is possibly TRBD1 (5 bases). V lost 0 bases, J lost 6 bases, and 17 bases lay in between. Germline CDR1 is WNHNN and CDR2 is SYGVQD (reference sequence). The CDR3 runs to 17 residues. CDR3 DNA sequence: TGCGCCAGCAGTGAGTCGGGTTTAGGACAAAGATCCGGGGAGCTGTTTTTT. Translation: CASSESGLGQRSGELFF.

This chain uses TRBV11-2 with TRBJ2-2; weak D call: TRBD1 (5 bases). Trimming pared 5 bases from V and 7 bases from J, leaving 17 bases between. Germline assignment: CDR1 SGHAT and CDR2 FQNNGV. The CDR3 runs 15 residues. CDR3 nucleotide sequence: TGTGCCAGCAGCCAAGCCCAGGGTACTGGCGGGGAGCTGTTTTTT. Protein: CASSQAQGTGGELFF.

V usage is TRBV10-3 and J usage is TRBJ2-3; 9 bases agree with TRBD1. The CDR3 loop spans 16 amino acids. The germline gives CDR1 ENHRY, CDR2 SYGVKD. The V and J ends lost 5 bases and 2 bases, in that order; junction bases with no gene match: 8. The CDR3 loop reads CAISSRQGGHTDTQYF. CDR3 nucleotide sequence: TGTGCCATCAGTTCACGACAGGGGGGGCACACAGATACGCAGTATTTT.

The chain uses TRBV18 and TRBJ2-7, with TRBD1 identical over 8 bases. The V gene's germline CDR1 is KGHSH and CDR2 LQKENI. The CDR3 loop spans 14 amino acids. V was clipped by 5 bases and J by 6 bases; unmatched bases: 9. CDR3 sequence (DNA): TGTGCCAGCTCATCCACTGGACAGGGAACCGAGCAGTACTTC. Residues: CASSSTGQGTEQYF.

In this sample, this clone turned up many times. The chain recombines TRBV7-9 with TRBJ1-1, with no clear D. The CDR3 sequence is 12 residues long. Between the trimmed V and J ends, which lost 7 bases and 8 bases, there was a span of 14 bases. The germline gives CDR1 SEHNR, CDR2 FQNEAQ (reference sequence). CDR3 coding DNA: TGTGCCAGCACTGTGGGCGGGTTAGAAGCTTTCTTT. This gives the protein CASTVGGLEAFF.

This chain links TRBV19 with TRBJ1-4; tentative D call: TRBD1 (6 bases). Germline V gene sequence: CDR1 LNHDA, CDR2 SQIVND (reference sequence). V lost 7 bases, J lost 7 bases, and 10 bases lay in between. The CDR3 runs 12 residues. The CDR3: CASTGVGEKLFF. CDR3 bases: TGTGCCAGTACAGGGGTCGGTGAAAAACTGTTTTTT.

Here the CDR3 reads CASSLRGTGTEAFF. The DNA of the CDR3 is TGTGCCAGCAGCCTCCGGGGTACCGGTACTGAAGCTTTCTTT. The chain couples TRBV11-3 to TRBJ1-1; no clear D. The germline CDR1 and CDR2 sequences are SGHNT and YENEEA. The CDR3 is 14 residues long. V lost 5 bases and J 5 bases, leaving 15 bases between the germline ends. Full variable domain (remainder filled in from reference TRBV11-3 and TRBJ1-1): EAGVVQSPRYKIIEKKQPVAFWCNPISGHNTLYWYLQNLGQGPELLIRYENEEAVDDSQLPKDRFSAERLKGVDSTLKIQPAELGDSAVYLCASSLRGTGTEAFFGQGTRLTVV.

In its sample, this clone was seen once. The chain uses TRBV7-2 and TRBJ1-2, with D hard to call. Germline V gene lookup returns CDR1 SGHTA and CDR2 FQGNSA. V dropped 2 bases and J dropped 8 bases, with 15 bases sitting between them. CDR3 length: 14 amino acids. CDR3 nucleotides: TGTGCCAGCAGCTTAATAACAGACAATTTAGGCTACACCTTC. This gives the protein CASSLITDNLGYTF.

The CDR3 loop reads CASSSGVFGTEAFF. CDR3 DNA: TGCGCCAGCAGCTCCGGGGTGTTTGGGACTGAAGCTTTCTTT. The chain employs TRBV5-1 and TRBJ1-1, with no clear D. Trimming left V 3 bases short and J 5 bases short, with 14 bases between. The germline CDR1 and CDR2 sequences are SGHRS and YFSETQ. The CDR3 consists of 14 residues.

V usage is TRBV25-1 and J usage is TRBJ2-7; 8 bases are a match to TRBD1. Germline CDR1 and CDR2: MGHDK and SYGVNS. V was clipped by 5 bases and J by 4 bases; unmatched bases: 7. The CDR3 totals 14 residues. CDR3 nucleotides: TGTGCCAGCAGTAGGACAGGGTATATGTACGAGCAGTACTTC. Residues: CASSRTGYMYEQYF.

A remark on this clone: The same CDR3 is also encoded by other DNA sequences in this sample. J is TRBJ1-2 and V is TRBV5-1, with D possibly TRBD1 on 6 matching bases. The germline V gene has CDR1 SGHRS and CDR2 YFSETQ. Trimming took 4 bases from V and 2 from J, leaving 9 bases between them. There are 13 residues in the CDR3. Written as DNA, the CDR3 is TGCGCCAGCAGCGTGGACAGCAACTATGGCTACACCTTC. This translates into CASSVDSNYGYTF. The full variable domain, in which reference TRBV5-1 and TRBJ1-2 provide the parts outside the CDR3, is KAGVTQTPRYLIKTRGQQVTLSCSPISGHRSVSWYQQTPGQGLQFLFEYFSETQRNKGNFPGRFSGRQFSNSRSEMNVSTLELGDSALYLCASSVDSNYGYTFGSGTRLTVV.

This sequence joins TRBV6-5 and TRBJ2-7; no clear D gene. Germline V CDR1 and CDR2: MNHEY, SVGAGI. CDR3 length: 13 residues. V lost 7 bases and J lost 3, with 13 bases in between. CDR3 bases: TGTGCCAGCACAAACCCTCAGGTCTACGAGCAGTACTTC. Protein product: CASTNPQVYEQYF.

The genes are TRBV6-5 and TRBJ1-1, with D unresolved. V was shortened by 7 bases and J by 6 bases, with 12 bases between the two germline ends. Germline V gene lookup returns CDR1 MNHEY and CDR2 SVGAGI. There are 12 residues in the CDR3. The CDR3 reads CASKLLGAEAFF. The CDR3, as DNA: TGTGCCAGCAAGCTTTTGGGCGCTGAAGCTTTCTTT.

The rearrangement joins TRBV29-1 to TRBJ1-1; D possibly corresponds to TRBD1 (5 bases). V was clipped by 4 bases and J by 7 bases, with 16 bases between them. The CDR3 sequence is 13 residues long. Germline V gene sequence: CDR1 SQVTM, CDR2 ANQGSEA. The CDR3 protein is CSVGLGRGGEAFF. Here the CDR3 DNA reads TGCAGCGTTGGTTTGGGGAGGGGTGGTGAAGCTTTCTTT.

The sample holds one count of this clone. The chain couples TRBV7-9 to TRBJ2-3; 9 nucleotides agree with TRBD2. The CDR3 runs to 14 residues. Germline trimming cut 10 bases from V and 5 bases from J; bases unmatched to any gene: 10. CDR1 and CDR2 (germline): SEHNR, FQNEAQ (reference sequence). The chain's CDR3 is CAIIGGGAKDTQYF. CDR3 DNA sequence: TGTGCCATTATTGGCGGGGGGGCTAAAGATACGCAGTATTTT. The entire variable domain, with the rest obtained from reference TRBV7-9 and TRBJ2-3, is as follows: DTGVSQNPRHKITKRGQNVTFRCDPISEHNRLYWYRQTLGQGPEFLTYFQNEAQLEKSRLLSDRFSAERPKGSFSTLEIQRTEQGDSAMYLCAIIGGGAKDTQYFGPGTRLTVL.

The rearrangement links TRBV7-3 to TRBJ1-2, with 7 positions matching TRBD1. V was pared by 4 bases and J by 7 bases, with 6 bases of the junction left unmatched. The CDR3 runs to 13 residues. The germline V gene has CDR1 SGHTA and CDR2 FQGTGA. This CDR3 reads CASSSQTGTGYTF. The CDR3 nucleotides read TGTGCCAGCAGCTCCCAGACAGGGACTGGCTACACCTTC.

The sample holds a few counts of this clone. The genes are TRBV2 and TRBJ2-1; 13 bases are shared with TRBD2. J gave up 8 bases and V 6 bases, and 7 bases lay outside the gene matches. The germline CDR1 and CDR2 sequences are SNHLY and FYNNEI. This CDR3 region has 15 residues. CDR3 residues: CASSATSGGAYEQFF. In nucleotides, the CDR3 is TGTGCCAGCAGCGCTACTAGCGGGGGGGCCTATGAGCAGTTCTTC.

The gene calls are TRBV5-1 and TRBJ2-6, with 8 positions matching TRBD2. The germline V gene encodes CDR1 SGHRS and CDR2 YFSETQ. CDR3 length: 15 residues. The trim removed 4 bases at V and 4 bases at J, leaving 4 bases unmatched. CDR3 sequence: CASSNGLAGANVLTF. The CDR3 bases are TGCGCCAGCAGCAACGGACTAGCCGGGGCCAACGTCCTGACTTTC.

In regard to this clone: The same CDR3 also results from other DNA sequences found in this sample. This chain joins TRBV19 and TRBJ1-5; possible D gene TRBD1, 6 bases. Trimming took 2 bases from V and 7 from J, leaving 12 bases between them. The CDR3 has 14 amino acids. Germline lookup yields CDR1 LNHDA and CDR2 SQIVND (reference sequence). CDR3 amino acids: CASSIRTVNQPQHF. The CDR3 DNA is TGTGCCAGTAGTATACGGACAGTGAACCAGCCCCAGCATTTT.

The table lists this clone with a count of one. This rearrangement joins TRBV4-2 to TRBJ2-5; 10 bases agree with TRBD2. The length of the CDR3 is 16 residues. V shed 2 bases, J shed 7 bases, and the junction held 10 bases outside the gene matches. Germline V lookup: CDR1 LGHNA, CDR2 YNFKEQ. CDR3 protein: CASSQLASGGARTQYF. CDR3 coding DNA: TGTGCCAGCAGCCAATTGGCCAGCGGGGGGGCAAGGACCCAGTACTTC.

The chain has TRBV5-4 and TRBJ2-2, with TRBD1 identical over 8 bases. The J segment lost 5 bases and the V segment lost 0 bases, leaving 6 bases of the junction unmatched. The V gene's germline CDR1 is SGHNT and CDR2 YYREEE (reference sequence). This CDR3 has 16 residues. The CDR3 loop is CASSLAGQVQTGELFF. The CDR3 nucleotides read TGTGCCAGCAGCTTGGCGGGACAGGTACAGACCGGGGAGCTGTTTTTT.

V is TRBV5-8 and J is TRBJ2-3; 13 bases map to TRBD2. The CDR3 covers 20 residues. Per the germline V gene, CDR1 is SGHTS and CDR2 is YDEGEE. With V trimmed by 5 bases and J by 0 bases, 15 bases remained unmatched. The CDR3 DNA reads TGTGCCAGCAGGGATATTGGACTAGCGGGGGACTACGGTAGCACAGATACGCAGTATTTT. It is translated as CASRDIGLAGDYGSTDTQYF.

The V and J genes are TRBV7-8 and TRBJ1-4, with 7 positions matching TRBD1. This CDR3 region has 14 residues. Germline CDR1 and CDR2: SGHVS and FQNEAQ. The junction had 3 bases not matched to a gene; V was cut back by 3 bases and J by 5 bases. CDR3 sequence reads: CASSFEGANEKLFF. In DNA, the CDR3 is TGTGCCAGCAGCTTCGAGGGGGCAAATGAAAAACTGTTTTTT.

As to this clone: Other DNA sequences of this sample code for an identical CDR3. The V and J genes are TRBV28 and TRBJ1-2; D is ambiguous. V was cut by 4 bases and J by 2 bases, with 8 bases left in between. CDR3 length equals 13 residues. Germline-derived CDR1 and CDR2 are MDHEN and SYDVKM. Here the CDR3 DNA reads TGTGCCAGCAGTTCTGGGCAGAACTATGGCTACACCTTC. Its translation: CASSSGQNYGYTF.

This chain connects TRBV2 to TRBJ2-2, with 8 nucleotides matching TRBD1. This CDR3 region has 16 residues. Trimming at V came to 3 bases and at J to 5 bases, leaving 8 bases not matched to a gene. Per germline, CDR1 SNHLY and CDR2 FYNNEI. CDR3 sequence: CASSDPGQGRTGELFF. CDR3 in DNA: TGTGCCAGCAGTGACCCCGGACAGGGACGAACCGGGGAGCTGTTTTTT. The variable domain in full, completed from reference TRBV2 and TRBJ2-2, reads EPEVTQTPSHQVTQMGQEVILRCVPISNHLYFYWYRQILGQKVEFLVSFYNNEISEKSEIFDDQFSVERPDGSNFTLKIRSTKLEDSAMYFCASSDPGQGRTGELFFGEGSRLTVL.

J is TRBJ1-2 and V is TRBV6-6; tentatively, D is TRBD1 (5 bases). The V gene's germline CDR1 is MNHNY and CDR2 SVGAGI (reference sequence). The CDR3 length is 15 residues. Trimming stripped 2 bases from V and 3 bases from J, with 13 bases between. The CDR3 DNA sequence: TGTGCCAGCAGTTACCCGGGCAGGGAAGACTATGGCTACACCTTC. This translates into CASSYPGREDYGYTF.